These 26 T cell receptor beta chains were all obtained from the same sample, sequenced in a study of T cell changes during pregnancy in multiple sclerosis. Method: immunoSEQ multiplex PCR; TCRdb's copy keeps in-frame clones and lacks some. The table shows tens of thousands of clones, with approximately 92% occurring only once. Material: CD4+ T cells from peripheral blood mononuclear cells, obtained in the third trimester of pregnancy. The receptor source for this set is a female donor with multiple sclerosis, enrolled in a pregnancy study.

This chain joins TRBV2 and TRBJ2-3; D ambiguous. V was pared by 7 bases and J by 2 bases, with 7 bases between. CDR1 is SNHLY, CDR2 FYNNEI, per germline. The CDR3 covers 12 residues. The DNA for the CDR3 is TGTGCCAGCACCTTAGCCACAGATACGCAGTATTTT. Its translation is CASTLATDTQYF.

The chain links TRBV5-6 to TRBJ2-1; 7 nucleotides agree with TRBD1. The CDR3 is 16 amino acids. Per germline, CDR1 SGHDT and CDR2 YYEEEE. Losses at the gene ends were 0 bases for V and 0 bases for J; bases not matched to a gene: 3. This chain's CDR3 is CASSLVWDSSYNEQFF. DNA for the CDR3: TGTGCCAGCAGCTTGGTTTGGGACAGCTCCTACAATGAGCAGTTCTTC.

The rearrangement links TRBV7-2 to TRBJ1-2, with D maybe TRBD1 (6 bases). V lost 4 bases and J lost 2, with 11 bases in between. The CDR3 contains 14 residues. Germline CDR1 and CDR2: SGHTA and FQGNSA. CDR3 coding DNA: TGTGCCAGCAGCTCCCAAGGGGGAAACTATGGCTACACCTTC. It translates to CASSSQGGNYGYTF. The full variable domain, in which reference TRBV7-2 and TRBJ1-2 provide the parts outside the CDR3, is GAGVSQSPSNKVTEKGKDVELRCDPISGHTALYWYRQSLGQGLEFLIYFQGNSAPDKSGLPSDRFSAERTGGSVSTLTIQRTQQEDSAVYLCASSSQGGNYGYTFGSGTRLTVV.

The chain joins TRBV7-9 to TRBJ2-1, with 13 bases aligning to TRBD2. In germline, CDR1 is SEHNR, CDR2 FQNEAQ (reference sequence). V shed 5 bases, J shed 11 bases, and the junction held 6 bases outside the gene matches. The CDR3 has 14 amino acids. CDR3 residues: CASSIGLAGDQQFF. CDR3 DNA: TGTGCCAGCAGCATAGGACTAGCGGGAGATCAGCAGTTCTTC.

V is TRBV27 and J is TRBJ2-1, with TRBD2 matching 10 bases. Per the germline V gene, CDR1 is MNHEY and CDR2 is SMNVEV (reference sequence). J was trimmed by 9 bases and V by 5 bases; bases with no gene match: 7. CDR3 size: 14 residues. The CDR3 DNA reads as TGTGCCAGCAGTCGTTCTAGCGGGAGAAGTGAGCAGTTCTTC. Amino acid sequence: CASSRSSGRSEQFF.

The DNA of the CDR3 is TGTGCCAGCAGTGCCCCGGGAGGGACTATTCGAAAACTGTTTTTT. This codes for CASSAPGGTIRKLFF. The chain uses TRBV6-1 and TRBJ1-4, with D maybe TRBD1 (5 bases). The V end lost 4 bases, the J end lost 10 bases, and 19 bases lay between the germline ends. The V gene's germline CDR1 is MNHNS and CDR2 SASEGT. This CDR3 spans 15 amino acids.

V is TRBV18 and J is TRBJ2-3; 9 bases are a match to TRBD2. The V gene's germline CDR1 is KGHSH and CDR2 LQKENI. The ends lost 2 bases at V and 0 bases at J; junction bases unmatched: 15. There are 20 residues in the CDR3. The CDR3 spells CASSPYLRLAVTASTDTQYF. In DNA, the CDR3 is TGTGCCAGCTCACCATACCTGAGACTAGCGGTTACTGCTAGCACAGATACGCAGTATTTT.

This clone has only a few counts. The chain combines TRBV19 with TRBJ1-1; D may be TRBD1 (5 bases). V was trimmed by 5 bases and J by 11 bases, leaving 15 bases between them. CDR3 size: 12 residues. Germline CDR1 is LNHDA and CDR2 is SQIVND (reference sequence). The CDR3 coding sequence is TGTGCCAGTAGTCCTCTCCAGGGCTTGGCTTTCTTT. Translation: CASSPLQGLAFF.

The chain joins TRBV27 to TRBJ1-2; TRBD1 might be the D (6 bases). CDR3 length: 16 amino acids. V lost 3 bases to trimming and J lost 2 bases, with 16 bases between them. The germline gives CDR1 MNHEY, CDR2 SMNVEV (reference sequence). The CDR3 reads CASSLNNPGQNYGYTF. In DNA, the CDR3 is TGTGCCAGCAGTTTGAATAATCCGGGACAAAACTATGGCTACACCTTC.

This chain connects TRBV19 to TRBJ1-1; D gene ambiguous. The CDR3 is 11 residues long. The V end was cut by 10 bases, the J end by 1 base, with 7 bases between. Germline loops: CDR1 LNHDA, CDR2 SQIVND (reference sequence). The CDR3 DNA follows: TGTGCCACGCCGGGGAACACTGAAGCTTTCTTT. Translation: CATPGNTEAFF.

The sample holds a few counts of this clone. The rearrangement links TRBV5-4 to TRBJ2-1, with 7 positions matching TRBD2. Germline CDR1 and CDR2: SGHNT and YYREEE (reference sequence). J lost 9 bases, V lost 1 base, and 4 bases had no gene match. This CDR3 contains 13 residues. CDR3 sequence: CASSLWGGSEQFF. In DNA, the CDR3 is TGTGCCAGCAGCTTGTGGGGGGGGAGTGAGCAGTTCTTC.

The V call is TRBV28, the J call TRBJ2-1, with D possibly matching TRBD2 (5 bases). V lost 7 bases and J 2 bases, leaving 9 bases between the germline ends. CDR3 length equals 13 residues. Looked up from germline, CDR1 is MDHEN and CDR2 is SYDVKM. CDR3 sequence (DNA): TGTGCCAGCATAAGGAGGCCCTACAATGAGCAGTTCTTC. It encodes CASIRRPYNEQFF.

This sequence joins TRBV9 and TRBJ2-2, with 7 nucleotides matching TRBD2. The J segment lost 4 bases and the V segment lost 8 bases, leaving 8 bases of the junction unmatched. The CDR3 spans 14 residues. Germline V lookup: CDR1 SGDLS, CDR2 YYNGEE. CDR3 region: CASQRDVGTGELFF. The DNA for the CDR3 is TGTGCCAGTCAGCGGGATGTGGGCACCGGGGAGCTGTTTTTT. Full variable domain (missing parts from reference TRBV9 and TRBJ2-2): DSGVTQTPKHLITATGQRVTLRCSPRSGDLSVYWYQQSLDQGLQFLIQYYNGEERAKGNILERFSAQQFPDLHSELNLSSLELGDSALYFCASQRDVGTGELFFGEGSRLTVL.

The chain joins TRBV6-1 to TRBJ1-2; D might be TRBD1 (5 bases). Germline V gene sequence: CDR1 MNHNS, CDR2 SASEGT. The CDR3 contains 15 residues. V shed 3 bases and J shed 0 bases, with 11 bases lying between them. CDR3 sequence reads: CASSDYKTANYGYTF. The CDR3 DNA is TGTGCCAGCAGTGATTACAAGACAGCTAACTATGGCTACACCTTC.

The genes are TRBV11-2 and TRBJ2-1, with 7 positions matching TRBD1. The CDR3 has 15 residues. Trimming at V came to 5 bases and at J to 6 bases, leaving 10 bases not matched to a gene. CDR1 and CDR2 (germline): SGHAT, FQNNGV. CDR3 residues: CASSDEGQPSNEQFF. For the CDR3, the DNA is TGTGCCAGCAGCGACGAGGGACAGCCATCCAATGAGCAGTTCTTC. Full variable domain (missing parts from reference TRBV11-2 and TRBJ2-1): EAGVAQSPRYKIIEKRQSVAFWCNPISGHATLYWYQQILGQGPKLLIQFQNNGVVDDSQLPKDRFSAERLKGVDSTLKIQPAKLEDSAVYLCASSDEGQPSNEQFFGPGTRLTVL.

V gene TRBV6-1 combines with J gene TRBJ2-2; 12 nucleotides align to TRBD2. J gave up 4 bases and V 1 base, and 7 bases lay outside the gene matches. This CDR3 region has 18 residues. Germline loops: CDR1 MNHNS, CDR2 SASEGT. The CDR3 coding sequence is TGTGCCAGCAGTGAAGGACTAGCGGGAGCATCGCGCACCGGGGAGCTGTTTTTT. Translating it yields CASSEGLAGASRTGELFF.

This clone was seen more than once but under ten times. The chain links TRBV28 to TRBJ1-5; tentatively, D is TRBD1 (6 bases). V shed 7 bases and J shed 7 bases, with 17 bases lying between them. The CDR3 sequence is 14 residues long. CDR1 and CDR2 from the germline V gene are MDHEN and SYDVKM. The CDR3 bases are TGTGCCAGCACCACGACAGGTCTCTGGCAGCCCCAGCATTTT. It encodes CASTTTGLWQPQHF.

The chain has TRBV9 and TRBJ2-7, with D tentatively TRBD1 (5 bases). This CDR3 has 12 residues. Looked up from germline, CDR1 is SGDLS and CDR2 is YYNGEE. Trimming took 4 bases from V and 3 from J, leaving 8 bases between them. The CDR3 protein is CASSPDSYEQYF. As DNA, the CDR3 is TGTGCCAGCAGCCCTGACAGCTACGAGCAGTACTTC.

This CDR3 is CASTSAGSTDTQYF. The DNA for the CDR3 is TGTGCCAGTACGTCTGCGGGTAGCACAGATACGCAGTATTTT. V is TRBV19 and J is TRBJ2-3, with a weak D call TRBD2 (5 bases). CDR1 and CDR2 (germline): LNHDA, SQIVND (reference sequence). V lost 7 bases and J 0 bases, leaving 11 bases between the germline ends. The CDR3 has 14 amino acids.

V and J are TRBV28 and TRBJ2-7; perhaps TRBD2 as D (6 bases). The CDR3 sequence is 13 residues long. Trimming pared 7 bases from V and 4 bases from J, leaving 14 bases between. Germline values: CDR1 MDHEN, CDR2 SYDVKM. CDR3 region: CASTLGRPYEQYF. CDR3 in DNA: TGTGCCAGCACCCTGGGGAGGCCTTACGAGCAGTACTTC. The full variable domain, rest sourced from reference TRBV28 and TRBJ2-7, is DVKVTQSSRYLVKRTGEKVFLECVQDMDHENMFWYRQDPGLGLRLIYFSYDVKMKEKGDIPEGYSVSREKKERFSLILESASTNQTSMYLCASTLGRPYEQYFGPGTRLTVT.

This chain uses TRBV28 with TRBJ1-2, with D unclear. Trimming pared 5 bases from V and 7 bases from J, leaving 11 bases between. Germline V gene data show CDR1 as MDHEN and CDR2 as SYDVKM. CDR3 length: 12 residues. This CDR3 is CASSIGGRGYTF. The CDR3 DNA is TGTGCCAGCAGTATTGGAGGTCGTGGCTACACCTTC.

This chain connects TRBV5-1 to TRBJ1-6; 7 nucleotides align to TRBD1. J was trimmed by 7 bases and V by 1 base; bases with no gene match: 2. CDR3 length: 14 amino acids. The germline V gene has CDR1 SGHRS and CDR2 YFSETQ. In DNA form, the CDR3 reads TGCGCCAGCAGCTTGAGACAGGGCAATTCACCCCTCCACTTT. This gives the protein CASSLRQGNSPLHF.

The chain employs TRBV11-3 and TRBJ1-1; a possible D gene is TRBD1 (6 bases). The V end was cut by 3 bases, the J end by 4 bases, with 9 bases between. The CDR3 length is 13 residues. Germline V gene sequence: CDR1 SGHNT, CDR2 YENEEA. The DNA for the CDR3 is TGTGCCAGCAGCTTTACAGGGAGCACTGAAGCTTTCTTT. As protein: CASSFTGSTEAFF.

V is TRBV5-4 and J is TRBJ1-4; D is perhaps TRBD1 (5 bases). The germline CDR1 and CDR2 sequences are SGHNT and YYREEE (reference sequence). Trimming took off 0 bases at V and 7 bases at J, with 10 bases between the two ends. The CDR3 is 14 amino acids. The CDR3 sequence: CASSLEGRGEKLFF. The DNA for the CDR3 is TGTGCCAGCAGCTTGGAGGGGAGGGGTGAAAAACTGTTTTTT.

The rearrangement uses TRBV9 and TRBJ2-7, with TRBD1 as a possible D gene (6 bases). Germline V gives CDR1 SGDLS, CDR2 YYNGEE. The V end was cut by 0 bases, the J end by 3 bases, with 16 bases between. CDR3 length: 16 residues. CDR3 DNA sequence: TGTGCCAGCAGCGTAGATCAGGGGACCCCCGTCTACGAGCAGTACTTC. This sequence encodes CASSVDQGTPVYEQYF.

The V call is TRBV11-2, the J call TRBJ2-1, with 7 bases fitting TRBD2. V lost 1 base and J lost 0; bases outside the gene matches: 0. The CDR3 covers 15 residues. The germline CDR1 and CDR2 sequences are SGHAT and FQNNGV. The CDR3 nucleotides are TGTGCCAGCAGCTTAGCGGGAGGCTCCTACAATGAGCAGTTCTTC. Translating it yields CASSLAGGSYNEQFF.